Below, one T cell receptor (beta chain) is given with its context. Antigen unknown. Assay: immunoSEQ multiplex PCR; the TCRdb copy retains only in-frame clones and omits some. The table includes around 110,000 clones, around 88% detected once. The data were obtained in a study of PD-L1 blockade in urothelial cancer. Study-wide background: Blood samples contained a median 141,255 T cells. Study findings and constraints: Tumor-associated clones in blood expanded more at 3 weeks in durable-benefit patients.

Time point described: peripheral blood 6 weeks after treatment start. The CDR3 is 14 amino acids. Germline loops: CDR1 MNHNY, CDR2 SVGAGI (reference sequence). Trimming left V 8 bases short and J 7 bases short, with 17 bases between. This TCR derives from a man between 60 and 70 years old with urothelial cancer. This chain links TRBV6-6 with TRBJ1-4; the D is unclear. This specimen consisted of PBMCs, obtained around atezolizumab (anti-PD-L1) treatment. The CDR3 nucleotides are TGTGCCAGCGGTAATACCGGGGAGGCTGAAAAACTGTTTTTT. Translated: CASGNTGEAEKLFF.